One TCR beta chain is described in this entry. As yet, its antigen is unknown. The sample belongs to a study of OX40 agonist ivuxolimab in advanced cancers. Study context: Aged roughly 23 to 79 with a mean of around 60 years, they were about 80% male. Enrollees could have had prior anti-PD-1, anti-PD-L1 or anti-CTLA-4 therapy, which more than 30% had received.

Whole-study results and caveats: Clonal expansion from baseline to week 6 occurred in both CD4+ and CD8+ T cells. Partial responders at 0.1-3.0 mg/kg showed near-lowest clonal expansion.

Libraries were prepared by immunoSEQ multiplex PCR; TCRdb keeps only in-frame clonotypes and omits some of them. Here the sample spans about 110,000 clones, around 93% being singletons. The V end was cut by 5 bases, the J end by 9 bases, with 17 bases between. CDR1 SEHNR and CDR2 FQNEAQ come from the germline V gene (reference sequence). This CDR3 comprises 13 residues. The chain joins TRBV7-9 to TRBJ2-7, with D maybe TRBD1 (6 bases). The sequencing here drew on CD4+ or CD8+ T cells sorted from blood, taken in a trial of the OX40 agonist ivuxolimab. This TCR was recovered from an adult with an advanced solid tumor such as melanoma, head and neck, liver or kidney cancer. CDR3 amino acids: CASSAGTQGGQYF. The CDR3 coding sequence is TGTGCCAGCAGCGCCGGGACCCAAGGGGGGCAGTACTTC.